The rows below give T cell receptor beta chains drawn from one sample of a study of Ad26.COV2.S vaccination and SARS-CoV-2 variants. Repertoires were generated with immunoSEQ multiplex PCR, while TCRdb's copy carries only in-frame clones and drops some. The repertoire holds 300,000 to 450,000 clones, with about 91% as singletons. Sequencing was performed on peripheral blood, taken after recovery from COVID-19. These receptor sequences come from a human donor who had recovered from COVID-19. CDR3s include the opening cysteine and the closing phenylalanine or tryptophan. The order of the fields is clone size, J gene, V gene, D gene, CDR3 DNA, CDR3 protein. A D gene is named only where the DNA matches it firmly. Some rows have no size entry. The others give once, few or many, or a class for an expanded clone.

size: -; J: TRBJ2-1; V: TRBV29-1; D: -; DNA: TGCAGCGTTGTTTTTGGTTACAATGAGCAGTTCTTC; CDR3: CSVVFGYNEQFF
size: -; J: TRBJ2-1; V: TRBV5-8; D: TRBD2; DNA: TGTGCCAGCAGCAGGGCGGGGAGGGGCAATGAGCAGTTCTTC; CDR3: CASSRAGRGNEQFF
size: -; J: TRBJ1-1; V: TRBV6-5; D: TRBD1; DNA: TGTGCCAGCAGTACAGGGGCATGGACTGAAGCTTTCTTT; CDR3: CASSTGAWTEAFF
size: -; J: TRBJ2-1; V: TRBV4-3; D: TRBD2; DNA: TGCGCCAGCAGCCAATTTCCTAGCGGGGACTACAATGAGCAGTTCTTC; CDR3: CASSQFPSGDYNEQFF
size: -; J: TRBJ2-5; V: TRBV6-5; D: -; DNA: TGTGCCAGCAGTTACGCGGCGGTAGGGTGGGAGACCCAGTACTTC; CDR3: CASSYAAVGWETQYF
size: -; J: TRBJ2-2; V: TRBV5-1; D: -; DNA: TGCGCCAGCCAGACGATAAGCGCCGGGGAGCTGTTTTTT; CDR3: CASQTISAGELFF
size: -; J: TRBJ1-2; V: TRBV11-2; D: -; DNA: TGTGCCAGCAGCTTAATTACAGGCCTTAACTATGGCTACACCTTC; CDR3: CASSLITGLNYGYTF
size: -; J: TRBJ2-1; V: TRBV7-9; D: TRBD2; DNA: TGTGCCAGCAGCTTGTCGGAAGTGGCGGGGGGGCCGAAGAATGAGCAGTTCTTC; CDR3: CASSLSEVAGGPKNEQFF
size: -; J: TRBJ2-3; V: TRBV20-1; D: -; DNA: TGCAGTGCTTCTACAGGGGATACGCAGTATTTT; CDR3: CSASTGDTQYF
size: -; J: TRBJ1-2; V: TRBV10-3; D: -; DNA: TGTGCCATCAGTGAAATAGGAGGGGAGGATGGCTACACCTTC; CDR3: CAISEIGGEDGYTF
size: -; J: TRBJ2-2; V: TRBV6-2/TRBV6-3; D: TRBD2; DNA: TGTGCCAGCAGTTATTGGCGGACTAGCGGGGGCACCGGGGAGCTGTTTTTT; CDR3: CASSYWRTSGGTGELFF
size: -; J: TRBJ1-4; V: TRBV24-1; D: TRBD1; DNA: TGTGCCATACCGGGACAGGGGAGGAGCCGAAATAATGAAAAACTGTTTTTT; CDR3: CAIPGQGRSRNNEKLFF
size: -; J: TRBJ2-3; V: TRBV14; D: -; DNA: TGTGCCAGCAGCAGACAGGTTGTAGGCACAGATACGCAGTATTTT; CDR3: CASSRQVVGTDTQYF
size: -; J: TRBJ2-7; V: TRBV7-9; D: TRBD2; DNA: TGTGCCAGCAGCTTAGCGCCGGGGGGAGAGCAGTACTTC; CDR3: CASSLAPGGEQYF
size: -; J: TRBJ2-5; V: TRBV29-1; D: TRBD1; DNA: TGCAGCGTTGTACCGGACAGGGGGACCCAGTACTTC; CDR3: CSVVPDRGTQYF
size: -; J: TRBJ1-6; V: TRBV15; D: -; DNA: TGTGCCACCAGCAGAGACAATACAGGGAGTAATTCACCCCTCCACTTT; CDR3: CATSRDNTGSNSPLHF
size: -; J: TRBJ2-5; V: TRBV11-1; D: -; DNA: TGTGCCAGCAGCTTAATGGCGGGGTACCAAGAGACCCAGTACTTC; CDR3: CASSLMAGYQETQYF
size: -; J: TRBJ1-2; V: TRBV12-5; D: -; DNA: TGTGCTAGTGGATTGTCTTGGAACTTTACCTATGGCTACACCTTC; CDR3: CASGLSWNFTYGYTF
size: -; J: TRBJ2-7; V: TRBV6-5; D: -; DNA: TGTGCCAGCAGTTACCAGGGACCCTACGAGCAGTACTTC; CDR3: CASSYQGPYEQYF
size: few; J: TRBJ1-1; V: TRBV5-4; D: -; DNA: TGTGCCAGCAGCACGGGGACATCGAACACTGAAGCTTTCTTT; CDR3: CASSTGTSNTEAFF
size: -; J: TRBJ2-7; V: TRBV11-2; D: TRBD1; DNA: TGTGCCAGCATCAAAGCCGGGACAGGGGGCTACGAGCAGTACTTC; CDR3: CASIKAGTGGYEQYF
size: -; J: TRBJ1-3; V: TRBV25-1; D: -; DNA: TGTGCCAGCAGGGCCTCTGGAAACACCATATATTTT; CDR3: CASRASGNTIYF
size: -; J: TRBJ1-3; V: TRBV19; D: -; DNA: TGTGCCAGTAGTATGAGCCAGTATGGAAACACCATATATTTT; CDR3: CASSMSQYGNTIYF
size: -; J: TRBJ1-1; V: TRBV7-8; D: -; DNA: TGTGCCAGCAGGGGAGGAAACAGAGCGATGAACACTGAAGCTTTCTTT; CDR3: CASRGGNRAMNTEAFF
size: -; J: TRBJ1-3; V: TRBV14; D: TRBD1; DNA: TGTGCCAGCAGCCACAGACAGGGGCCCTCTGGAAACACCATATATTTT; CDR3: CASSHRQGPSGNTIYF
size: once; J: TRBJ2-1; V: TRBV3-1/TRBV3-2; D: TRBD2; DNA: TGTGCCAGCAGCCCATCAAAGCGGGGGGGTCTCAATGAGCAGTTCTTC; CDR3: CASSPSKRGGLNEQFF
size: -; J: TRBJ1-3; V: TRBV19; D: -; DNA: TGTGCCAGTACCATGGGGTCTTTGGCTGGAAACACCATATATTTT; CDR3: CASTMGSLAGNTIYF
size: once; J: TRBJ1-2; V: TRBV27; D: -; DNA: TGTGCCAGCAGTTTATCCCCAGGGGCCTTCTATGGCTACACCTTC; CDR3: CASSLSPGAFYGYTF
size: -; J: TRBJ1-5; V: TRBV4-1; D: TRBD1; DNA: TGCGCCAGCAGCCAAGATTCAGGGGGCGGGAATCAGCCCCAGCATTTT; CDR3: CASSQDSGGGNQPQHF
size: -; J: TRBJ1-4; V: TRBV6-5; D: -; DNA: TGTGCCAGCAGTTACGGGAATGCGGCTAATGAAAAACTGTTTTTT; CDR3: CASSYGNAANEKLFF
size: -; J: TRBJ1-2; V: TRBV25-1; D: -; DNA: TGTGCCAGCAGATACGACTATGGCTACACCTTC; CDR3: CASRYDYGYTF
size: once; J: TRBJ1-3; V: TRBV19; D: -; DNA: TGTGCCAGTAGTATAGATCGGACAGTTTTTGGAAACACCATATATTTT; CDR3: CASSIDRTVFGNTIYF
size: -; J: TRBJ1-1; V: TRBV7-2; D: TRBD1; DNA: TGTGCCAGCAGCTTAAGGCCACAGGGGGGCTCTAATATGAACACTGAAGCTTTCTTT; CDR3: CASSLRPQGGSNMNTEAFF
size: -; J: TRBJ2-7; V: TRBV3-1/TRBV3-2; D: -; DNA: TGTGCCAGCAGCCAAAGAAATTCCTACGAGCAGTACTTC; CDR3: CASSQRNSYEQYF
size: -; J: TRBJ2-1; V: TRBV18; D: -; DNA: TGTGCCAGCTCCCCCCCCCAGGGAGTACAGTTCTTC; CDR3: CASSPPQGVQFF
size: -; J: TRBJ1-6; V: TRBV5-4; D: -; DNA: TGTGCCAGCAGCTTGAATGATAGAGATAATTCACCCCTCCACTTT; CDR3: CASSLNDRDNSPLHF
size: -; J: TRBJ2-7; V: TRBV5-5; D: -; DNA: TGTGCCAGCAGCTTGGGCGGACTTCTGTCCTACGAGCAGTACTTC; CDR3: CASSLGGLLSYEQYF
size: -; J: TRBJ2-2; V: TRBV18; D: TRBD2; DNA: TGTGCCAGCTCACCGGGACTAGGGACCGGGGAGCTGTTTTTT; CDR3: CASSPGLGTGELFF
size: -; J: TRBJ1-2; V: TRBV7-8; D: -; DNA: TGTGCCAGCAGCTTAGGAGGCACTAACTATGGCTACACCTTC; CDR3: CASSLGGTNYGYTF
size: -; J: TRBJ1-1; V: TRBV7-9; D: TRBD1; DNA: TGTGCCAGCAGCGTGGACAGGGACACTGAAGCTTTCTTT; CDR3: CASSVDRDTEAFF
size: -; J: TRBJ2-3; V: TRBV9; D: -; DNA: TGTGCCAGCAGCACCCGGACCCTGGGTACAGATACGCAGTATTTT; CDR3: CASSTRTLGTDTQYF
size: -; J: TRBJ2-6; V: TRBV5-8; D: -; DNA: TGTGCCAGCAGCTTGGGGACAGTCTCTGGGGCCAACGTCCTGACTTTC; CDR3: CASSLGTVSGANVLTF
size: -; J: TRBJ1-2; V: TRBV6-2/TRBV6-3; D: TRBD1; DNA: TGTGCCAGCAGTTACTCTCCAGGGGGCAGCTATGGCTACACCTTC; CDR3: CASSYSPGGSYGYTF
size: once; J: TRBJ2-7; V: TRBV5-1; D: -; DNA: TGCGCCAGCAGCTCTACAGGTGTCCCAGAGAACGAGCAGTACTTC; CDR3: CASSSTGVPENEQYF